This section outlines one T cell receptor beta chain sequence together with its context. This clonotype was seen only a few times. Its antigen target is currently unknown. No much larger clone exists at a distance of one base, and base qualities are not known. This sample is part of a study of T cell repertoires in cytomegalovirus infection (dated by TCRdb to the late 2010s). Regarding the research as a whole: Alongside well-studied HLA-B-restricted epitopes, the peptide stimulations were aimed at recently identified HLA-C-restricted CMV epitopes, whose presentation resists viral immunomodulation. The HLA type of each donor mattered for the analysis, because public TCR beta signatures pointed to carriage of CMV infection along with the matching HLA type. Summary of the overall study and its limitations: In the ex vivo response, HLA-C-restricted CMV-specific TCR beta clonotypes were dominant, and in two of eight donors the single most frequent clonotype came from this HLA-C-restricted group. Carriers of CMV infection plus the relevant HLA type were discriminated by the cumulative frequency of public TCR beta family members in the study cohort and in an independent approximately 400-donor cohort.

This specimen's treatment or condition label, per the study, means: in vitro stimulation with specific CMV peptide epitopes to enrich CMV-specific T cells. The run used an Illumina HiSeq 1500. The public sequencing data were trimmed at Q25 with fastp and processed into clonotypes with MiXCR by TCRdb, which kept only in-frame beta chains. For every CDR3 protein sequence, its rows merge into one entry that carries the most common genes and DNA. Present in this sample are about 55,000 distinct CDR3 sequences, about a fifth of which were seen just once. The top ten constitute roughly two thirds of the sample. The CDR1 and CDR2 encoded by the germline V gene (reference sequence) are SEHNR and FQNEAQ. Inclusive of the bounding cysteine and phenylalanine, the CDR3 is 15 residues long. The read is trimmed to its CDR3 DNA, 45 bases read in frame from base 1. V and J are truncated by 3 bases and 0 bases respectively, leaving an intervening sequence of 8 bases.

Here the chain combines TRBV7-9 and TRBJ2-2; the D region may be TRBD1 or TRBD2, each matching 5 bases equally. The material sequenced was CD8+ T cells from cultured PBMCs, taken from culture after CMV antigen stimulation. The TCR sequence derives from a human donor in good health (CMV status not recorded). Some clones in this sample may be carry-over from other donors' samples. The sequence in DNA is TGTGCCAGCAGCTTTTGGGACGCGAACACCGGGGAGCTGTTTTTT. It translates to CASSFWDANTGELFF. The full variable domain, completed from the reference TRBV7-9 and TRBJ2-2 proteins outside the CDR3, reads DTGVSQNPRHKITKRGQNVTFRCDPISEHNRLYWYRQTLGQGPEFLTYFQNEAQLEKSRLLSDRFSAERPKGSFSTLEIQRTEQGDSAMYLCASSFWDANTGELFFGEGSRLTVL.